This T cell receptor beta chain was identified during a study of blood T cell repertoires in COVID-19. Study overall: There were acute and convalescent COVID-19 samples, and they came from the United States, Italy and Spain.

Under the authors' procedure: Estimation of nucleated cell counts was performed using reference gene primer amplification. Measured with immunoSEQ multiplex PCR; TCRdb has only the in-frame clones, and not every one. V and J calls and clone size are those listed in that table; D and trimming were worked out from the DNA. Among 78,000 or so clones listed, over 70% were seen once. There are 15 residues in the CDR3. J lost 2 bases, V lost 4 bases, and 7 bases had no gene match. The germline gives CDR1 SGHRS, CDR2 YFSETQ. Sequenced material: peripheral blood. V gene TRBV5-1 combines with J gene TRBJ2-3; 7 nucleotides agree with TRBD1. The sequence was collected from an elderly man with acute or convalescent COVID-19. The CDR3 loop reads CASSRTGESTDTQYF. The CDR3 nucleotides are TGCGCCAGCAGCAGGACAGGAGAGTCCACAGATACGCAGTATTTT.